The subject of this entry is one TCR beta chain. Antigen specificity is unknown. Germline values: CDR1 SEHNR, CDR2 FQNEAQ (reference sequence). The V gene lost 1 base and the J gene lost 1 base, with 7 bases spanning the gap. The CDR3 contains 15 residues. The data belong to a study of T cell responses to AZD1222 COVID-19 vaccine. Study in general: Pooled in the analysis were second doses at about 4 or about 12 weeks.

Libraries were prepared by immunoSEQ multiplex PCR; TCRdb keeps only in-frame clonotypes and omits some of them. The data show 95,000 to 110,000 clones, over 90% seen once. Study-wide points: Baseline seropositivity occurred in only 5 to 7 AZD1222 recipients.

Specimen: peripheral blood, collected on day 0 of AZD1222 vaccination. The clonotype was recovered from an adult in good health. The chain has TRBV7-9 and TRBJ2-2; D not certain. The CDR3 is CASSLVDGNTGELFF. CDR3 bases: TGTGCCAGCAGCTTAGTTGACGGGAACACCGGGGAGCTGTTTTTT.